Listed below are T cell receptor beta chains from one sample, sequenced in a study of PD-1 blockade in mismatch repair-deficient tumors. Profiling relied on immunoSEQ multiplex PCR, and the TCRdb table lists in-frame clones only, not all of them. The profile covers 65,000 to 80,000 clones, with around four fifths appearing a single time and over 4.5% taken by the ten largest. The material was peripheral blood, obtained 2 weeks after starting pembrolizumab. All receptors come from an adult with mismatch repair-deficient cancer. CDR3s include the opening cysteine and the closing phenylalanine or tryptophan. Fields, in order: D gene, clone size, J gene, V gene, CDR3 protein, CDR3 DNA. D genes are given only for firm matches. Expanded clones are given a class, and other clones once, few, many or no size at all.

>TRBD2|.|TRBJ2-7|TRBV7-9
CASSLGLAGSNEQYF
TGTGCCAGCAGCTTAGGACTAGCGGGATCGAACGAGCAGTACTTC
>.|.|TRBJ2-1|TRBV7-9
CASSLFAGADEQFF
TGTGCCAGCAGCTTATTTGCAGGGGCGGATGAGCAGTTCTTC
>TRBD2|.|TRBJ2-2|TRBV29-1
CSVGGLSNTGELFF
TGCAGCGTGGGGGGACTATCTAACACCGGGGAGCTGTTTTTT
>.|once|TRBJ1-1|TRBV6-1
CASSYESYAFF
TGTGCCAGCAGTTACGAATCATACGCTTTCTTT
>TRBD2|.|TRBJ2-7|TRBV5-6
CASSLDERDYEQYF
TGTGCCAGCAGCTTGGATGAGCGGGACTACGAGCAGTACTTC
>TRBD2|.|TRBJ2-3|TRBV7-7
CASSPRGGTDTQYF
TGTGCTAGCAGCCCCCGGGGGGGCACAGATACGCAGTATTTT
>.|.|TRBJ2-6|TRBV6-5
CASSRPGANVLTF
TGTGCCAGCAGTCGACCCGGGGCCAACGTCCTGACTTTC
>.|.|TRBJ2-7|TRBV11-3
CASSPGGYEQYF
TGTGCCAGCAGCCCGGGCGGCTACGAGCAGTACTTC
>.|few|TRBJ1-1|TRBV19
CASSTQGFATEAFF
TGTGCCAGTAGTACCCAGGGATTCGCCACTGAAGCTTTCTTT
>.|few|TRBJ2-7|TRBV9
CASSRGGSTSYEQYF
TGTGCCAGCAGTCGTGGAGGGAGTACCTCCTACGAGCAGTACTTC
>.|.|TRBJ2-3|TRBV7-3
CASSPGAGASTDTQYF
TGTGCCAGCAGCCCCGGGGCGGGGGCTAGCACAGATACGCAGTATTTT
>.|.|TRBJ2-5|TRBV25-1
CASSVSGGTQYF
TGTGCCAGCAGTGTGTCAGGAGGGACCCAGTACTTC
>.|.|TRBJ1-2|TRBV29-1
CSVEERAGRGYTF
TGCAGCGTTGAAGAAAGGGCTGGACGGGGCTACACCTTC
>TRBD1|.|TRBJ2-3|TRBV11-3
CASSLVTGGANTQYF
TGTGCCAGCAGCTTAGTTACAGGGGGCGCGAATACGCAGTATTTT
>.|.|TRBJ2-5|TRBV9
CASSDNRVGWETQYF
TGTGCCAGCAGCGACAACAGGGTAGGCTGGGAGACCCAGTACTTC
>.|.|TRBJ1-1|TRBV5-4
CASSQTGLLTEAFF
TGTGCCAGCAGCCAAACCGGGTTGTTAACTGAAGCTTTCTTT
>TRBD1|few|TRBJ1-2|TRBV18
CASSLDRAGYTF
TGTGCCAGCTCCCTCGACAGGGCCGGCTACACCTTC
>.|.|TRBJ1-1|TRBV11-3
CASSLRGKGSEAFF
TGTGCCAGCAGCCTCAGGGGTAAGGGATCTGAAGCTTTCTTT
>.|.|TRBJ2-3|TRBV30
CAWTPVSGTDTQYF
TGTGCCTGGACTCCTGTGAGCGGCACAGATACGCAGTATTTT
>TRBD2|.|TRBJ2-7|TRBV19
CASNPSGRPGEQYF
TGTGCCAGTAACCCTAGCGGGAGACCGGGAGAGCAGTACTTC
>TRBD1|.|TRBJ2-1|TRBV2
CASSLSSTQVGLGDREQFF
TGTGCCAGCAGTTTGTCCTCGACCCAGGTGGGACTGGGGGACAGGGAGCAGTTCTTC
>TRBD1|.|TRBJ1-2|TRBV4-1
CASSGQGHYGYTF
TGCGCCAGCTCCGGACAGGGCCACTATGGCTACACCTTC
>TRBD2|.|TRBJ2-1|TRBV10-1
CASSESLSSGSLDEQFF
TGCGCCAGCAGTGAGTCGCTGTCTAGCGGGAGTCTCGATGAGCAGTTCTTC
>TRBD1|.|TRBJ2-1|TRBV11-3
CASSPRQGEQFF
TGTGCCAGCAGCCCGAGACAGGGAGAGCAGTTCTTC